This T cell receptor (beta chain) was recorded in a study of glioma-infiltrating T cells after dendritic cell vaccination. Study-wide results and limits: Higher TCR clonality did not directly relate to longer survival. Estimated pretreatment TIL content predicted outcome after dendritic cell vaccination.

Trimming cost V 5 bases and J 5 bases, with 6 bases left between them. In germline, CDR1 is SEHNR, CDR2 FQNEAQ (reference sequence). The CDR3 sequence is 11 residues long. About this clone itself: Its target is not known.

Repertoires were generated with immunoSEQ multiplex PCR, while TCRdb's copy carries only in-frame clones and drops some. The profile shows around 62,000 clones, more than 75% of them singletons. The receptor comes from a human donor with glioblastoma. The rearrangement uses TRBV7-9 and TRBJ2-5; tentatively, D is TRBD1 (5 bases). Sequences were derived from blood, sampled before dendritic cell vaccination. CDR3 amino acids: CASSKGETQYF. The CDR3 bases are TGTGCCAGCAGCAAGGGGGAGACCCAGTACTTC.